This TCR beta chain was sequenced for a study of cytomegalovirus exposure and HLA in healthy donors. The wider study: In a later analysis, the roughly 110 validation repertoires were reported to have used the same platform as the approximately 670 first-cohort repertoires.

The donors belonged to the approximately 110-subject validation cohort, separate from the approximately 700-subject first cohort. Germline CDR1 and CDR2: SEHNR and FQNEAQ (reference sequence). The CDR3 totals 16 residues. V was shortened by 6 bases and J by 4 bases, with 16 bases between the two germline ends. The method was immunoSEQ multiplex PCR; TCRdb's version includes in-frame clones alone and lacks a portion of them. This sample yields around 80,000 clones, of which 90% to 95% are seen a single time; 0.69% belongs to the top ten. As to this clone: Antigen: not known.

Findings and caveats of the study: The study designated roughly 150 TCR beta chains cytomegalovirus-associated. The classifier, whose performance was assessed in both the original and validation cohorts, reportedly diagnosed cytomegalovirus status with high specificity and sensitivity.

The receptor's source is a woman in her late teens or twenties in good health and CMV-seronegative. The chain recombines TRBV7-9 with TRBJ1-6; D may be TRBD1 (5 bases). The sample taken for sequencing was PBMCs. In DNA form, the CDR3 reads TGTGCCAGCAGTTCTGCGGACATTACGTATAATTCACCCCTCCACTTT. Its translation is CASSSADITYNSPLHF.